This T cell receptor beta chain was captured by sequencing in a study of blood T cell repertoires in COVID-19. Study as a whole: Donors in the United States, Italy and Spain gave samples during acute or convalescent COVID-19. T cells, B-cell-depleted T cells, or PBMCs provided the cDNA or gDNA that served as material.

The CDR3 length is 14 residues. The ends lost 0 bases at V and 7 bases at J; junction bases unmatched: 1. Germline V CDR1 and CDR2: MDHEN, SYDVKM. Authors' methods: Reference gene primers were amplified, and this amplification served to estimate nucleated cell counts. Sequenced by immunoSEQ multiplex PCR; TCRdb stores in-frame clones only, minus some. D and trimming come from the DNA, and the V and J calls and clone size come from that table. Of 150,000 to 160,000 clones in the sample, under 95% were seen once. This chain links TRBV28 with TRBJ2-1; 9 nucleotides line up with TRBD1. The TCR sequence derives from a man in his fifties or sixties with acute or convalescent COVID-19. Specimen: peripheral blood. The CDR3 here is CASSLWDRGNEQFF. The CDR3 DNA sequence: TGTGCCAGCAGTTTATGGGACAGGGGTAATGAGCAGTTCTTC.